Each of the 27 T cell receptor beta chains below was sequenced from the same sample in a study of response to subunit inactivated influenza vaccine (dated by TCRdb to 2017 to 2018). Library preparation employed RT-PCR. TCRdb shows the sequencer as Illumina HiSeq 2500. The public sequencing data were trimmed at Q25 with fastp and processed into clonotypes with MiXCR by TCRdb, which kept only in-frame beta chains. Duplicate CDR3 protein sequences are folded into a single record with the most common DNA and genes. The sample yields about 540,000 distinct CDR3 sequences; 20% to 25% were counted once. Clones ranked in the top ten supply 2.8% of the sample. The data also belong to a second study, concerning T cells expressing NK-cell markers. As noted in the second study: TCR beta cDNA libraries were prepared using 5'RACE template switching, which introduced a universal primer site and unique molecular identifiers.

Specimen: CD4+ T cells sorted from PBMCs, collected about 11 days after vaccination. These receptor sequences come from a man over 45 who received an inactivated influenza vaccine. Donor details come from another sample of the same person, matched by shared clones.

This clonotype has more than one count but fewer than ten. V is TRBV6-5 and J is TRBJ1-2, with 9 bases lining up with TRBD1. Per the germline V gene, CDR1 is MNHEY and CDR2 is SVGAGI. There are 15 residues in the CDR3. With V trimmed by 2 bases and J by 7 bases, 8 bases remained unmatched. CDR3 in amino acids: CASSYPPGQGGGYTF. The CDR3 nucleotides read TGTGCCAGCAGTTACCCGCCGGGACAGGGAGGTGGCTACACCTTC.

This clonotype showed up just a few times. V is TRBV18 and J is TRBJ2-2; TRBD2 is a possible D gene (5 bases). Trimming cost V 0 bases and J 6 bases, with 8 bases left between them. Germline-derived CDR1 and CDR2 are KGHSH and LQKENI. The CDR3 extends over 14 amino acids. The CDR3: CASSPPAGAGELFF. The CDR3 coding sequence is TGTGCCAGCTCACCACCTGCCGGGGCCGGGGAGCTGTTTTTT.

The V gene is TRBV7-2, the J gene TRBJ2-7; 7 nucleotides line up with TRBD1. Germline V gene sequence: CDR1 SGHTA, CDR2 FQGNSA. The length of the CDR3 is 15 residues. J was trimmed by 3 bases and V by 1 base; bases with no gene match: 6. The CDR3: CASSLGQGTFYEQYF. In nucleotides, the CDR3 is TGTGCCAGCAGCTTAGGACAGGGTACGTTCTACGAGCAGTACTTC.

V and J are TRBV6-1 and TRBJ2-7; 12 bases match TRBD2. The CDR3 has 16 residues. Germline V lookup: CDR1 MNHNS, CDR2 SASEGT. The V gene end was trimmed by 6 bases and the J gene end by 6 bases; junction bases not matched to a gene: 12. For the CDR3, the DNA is TGTGCCAGCAGGAAGACTAGCGGGAGTCTGGGTGGCGAGCAGTACTTC. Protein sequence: CASRKTSGSLGGEQYF.

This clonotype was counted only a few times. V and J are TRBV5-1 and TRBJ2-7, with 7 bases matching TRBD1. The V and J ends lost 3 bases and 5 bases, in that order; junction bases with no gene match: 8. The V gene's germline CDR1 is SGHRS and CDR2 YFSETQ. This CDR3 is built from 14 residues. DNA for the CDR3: TGCGCCAGCAGCTCGGGACAGAGGGTGGACGAGCAGTACTTC. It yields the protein CASSSGQRVDEQYF.

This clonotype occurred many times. The CDR3 DNA is TGTGCCAGCAGCTTAGCCGGATCCGCCGGGGAGCTGTTTTTT. Translating it yields CASSLAGSAGELFF. The V and J genes are TRBV7-8 and TRBJ2-2; no clear D gene. V lost 0 bases to trimming and J lost 6 bases, with 8 bases between them. The CDR3 contains 14 residues. Per the germline V gene, CDR1 is SGHVS and CDR2 is FQNEAQ.

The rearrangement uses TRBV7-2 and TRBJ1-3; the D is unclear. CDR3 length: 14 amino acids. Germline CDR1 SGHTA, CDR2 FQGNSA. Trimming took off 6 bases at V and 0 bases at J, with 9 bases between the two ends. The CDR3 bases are TGTGCCAGCAGACCCCAATACTCTGGAAACACCATATATTTT. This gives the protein CASRPQYSGNTIYF.

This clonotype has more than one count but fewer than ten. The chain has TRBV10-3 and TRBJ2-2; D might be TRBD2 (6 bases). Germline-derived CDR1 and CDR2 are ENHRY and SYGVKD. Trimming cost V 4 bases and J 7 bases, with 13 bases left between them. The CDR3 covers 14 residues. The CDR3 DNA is TGTGCCATCAGTGGCCGCGTAGCGGACGGGGAGCTGTTTTTT. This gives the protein CAISGRVADGELFF.

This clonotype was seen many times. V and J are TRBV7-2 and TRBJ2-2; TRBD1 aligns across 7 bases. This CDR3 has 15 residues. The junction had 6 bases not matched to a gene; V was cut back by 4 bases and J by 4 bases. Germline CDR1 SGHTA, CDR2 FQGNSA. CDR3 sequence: CASSSRQGSTGELFF. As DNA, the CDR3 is TGTGCCAGCAGCTCGAGACAGGGCTCCACCGGGGAGCTGTTTTTT.

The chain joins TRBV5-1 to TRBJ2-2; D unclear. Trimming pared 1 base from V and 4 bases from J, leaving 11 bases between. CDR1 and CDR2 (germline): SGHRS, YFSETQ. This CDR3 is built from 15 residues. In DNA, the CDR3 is TGCGCCAGCAGCTTGTCTAACAGATTCACCGGGGAGCTGTTTTTT. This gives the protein CASSLSNRFTGELFF.

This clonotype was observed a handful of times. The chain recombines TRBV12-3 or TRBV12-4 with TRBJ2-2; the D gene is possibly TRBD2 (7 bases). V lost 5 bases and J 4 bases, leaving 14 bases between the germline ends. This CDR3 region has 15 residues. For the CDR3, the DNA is TGTGCCAGCAGTAGGGAGGGGGGGCCCACCGGGGAGCTGTTTTTT. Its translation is CASSREGGPTGELFF.

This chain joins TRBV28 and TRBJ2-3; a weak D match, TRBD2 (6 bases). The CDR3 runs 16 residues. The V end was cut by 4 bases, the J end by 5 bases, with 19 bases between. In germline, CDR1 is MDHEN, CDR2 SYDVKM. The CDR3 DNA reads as TGTGCCAGCAGTTCCCGGGATTCGGCGGGAATAGATACGCAGTATTTT. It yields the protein CASSSRDSAGIDTQYF.

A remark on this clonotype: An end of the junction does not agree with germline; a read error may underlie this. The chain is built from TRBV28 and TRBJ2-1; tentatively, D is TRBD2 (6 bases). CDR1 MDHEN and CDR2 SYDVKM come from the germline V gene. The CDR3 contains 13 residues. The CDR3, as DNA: TGTGCCAGCAGCCCTCGGACTCGTCCGCCGCGGGGATTC. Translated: CASSPRTRPPRGF.

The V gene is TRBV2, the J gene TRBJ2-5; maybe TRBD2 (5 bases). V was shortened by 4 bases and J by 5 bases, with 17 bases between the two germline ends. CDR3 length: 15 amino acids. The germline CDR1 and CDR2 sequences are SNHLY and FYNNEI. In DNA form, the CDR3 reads TGTGCCAGCAGTGGAAGAGGGTTCGGTACGGAGACCCAGTACTTC. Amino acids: CASSGRGFGTETQYF.

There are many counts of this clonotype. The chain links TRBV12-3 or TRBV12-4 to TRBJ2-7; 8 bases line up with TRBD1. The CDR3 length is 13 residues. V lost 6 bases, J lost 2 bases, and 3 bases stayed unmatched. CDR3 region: CASRPTGAYEQYF. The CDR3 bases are TGTGCCAGCAGGCCGACAGGGGCCTACGAGCAGTACTTC.

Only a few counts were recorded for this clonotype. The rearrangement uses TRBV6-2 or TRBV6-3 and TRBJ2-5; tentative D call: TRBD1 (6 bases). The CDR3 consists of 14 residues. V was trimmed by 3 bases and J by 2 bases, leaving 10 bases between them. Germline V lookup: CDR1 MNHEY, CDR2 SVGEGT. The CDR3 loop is CASSYTGWQETQYF. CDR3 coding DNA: TGTGCCAGCAGTTATACAGGGTGGCAAGAGACCCAGTACTTC.

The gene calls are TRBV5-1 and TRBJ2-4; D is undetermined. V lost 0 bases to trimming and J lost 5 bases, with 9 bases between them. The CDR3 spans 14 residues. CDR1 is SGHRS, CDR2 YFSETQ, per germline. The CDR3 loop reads CASSLAASQNIQYF. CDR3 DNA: TGCGCCAGCAGCTTGGCGGCCAGCCAAAACATTCAGTACTTC. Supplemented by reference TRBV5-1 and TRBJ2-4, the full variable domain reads KAGVTQTPRYLIKTRGQQVTLSCSPISGHRSVSWYQQTPGQGLQFLFEYFSETQRNKGNFPGRFSGRQFSNSRSEMNVSTLELGDSALYLCASSLAASQNIQYFGAGTRLSVL.

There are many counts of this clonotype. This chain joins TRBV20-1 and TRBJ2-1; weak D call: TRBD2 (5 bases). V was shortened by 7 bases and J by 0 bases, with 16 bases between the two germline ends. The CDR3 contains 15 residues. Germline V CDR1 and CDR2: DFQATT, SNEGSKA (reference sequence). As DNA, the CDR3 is TGCAGTGATTCCCCGCGGAGCGGCTCCTACAATGAGCAGTTCTTC. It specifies CSDSPRSGSYNEQFF.

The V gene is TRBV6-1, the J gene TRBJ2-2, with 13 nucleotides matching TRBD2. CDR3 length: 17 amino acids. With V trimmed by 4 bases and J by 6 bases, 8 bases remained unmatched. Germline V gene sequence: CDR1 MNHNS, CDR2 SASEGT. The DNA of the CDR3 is TGTGCCAGCAGTGTCGGACTAGCGGGGGCCGGCTCCGGGGAGCTGTTTTTT. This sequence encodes CASSVGLAGAGSGELFF.

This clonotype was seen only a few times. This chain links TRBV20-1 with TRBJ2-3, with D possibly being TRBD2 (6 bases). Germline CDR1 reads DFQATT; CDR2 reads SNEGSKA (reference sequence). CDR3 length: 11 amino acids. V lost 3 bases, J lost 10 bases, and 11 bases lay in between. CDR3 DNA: TGCAGTGCTAGGCCGAGCGGGCCGCAGTATTTT. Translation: CSARPSGPQYF.

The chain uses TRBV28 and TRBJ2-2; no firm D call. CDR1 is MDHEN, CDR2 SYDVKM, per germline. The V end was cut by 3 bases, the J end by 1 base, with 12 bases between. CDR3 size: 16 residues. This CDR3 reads CASSFSPPGNTGELFF. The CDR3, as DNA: TGTGCCAGCAGTTTCTCGCCACCAGGGAACACCGGGGAGCTGTTTTTT. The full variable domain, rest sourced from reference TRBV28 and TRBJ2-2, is DVKVTQSSRYLVKRTGEKVFLECVQDMDHENMFWYRQDPGLGLRLIYFSYDVKMKEKGDIPEGYSVSREKKERFSLILESASTNQTSMYLCASSFSPPGNTGELFFGEGSRLTVL.

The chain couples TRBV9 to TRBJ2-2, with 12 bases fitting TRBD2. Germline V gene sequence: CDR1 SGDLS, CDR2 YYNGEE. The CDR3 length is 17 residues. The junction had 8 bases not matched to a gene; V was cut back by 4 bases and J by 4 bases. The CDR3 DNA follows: TGTGCCAGCAGCCTTCGGGCTAGCGGGAGGGCCACCGGGGAGCTGTTTTTT. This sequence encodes CASSLRASGRATGELFF.

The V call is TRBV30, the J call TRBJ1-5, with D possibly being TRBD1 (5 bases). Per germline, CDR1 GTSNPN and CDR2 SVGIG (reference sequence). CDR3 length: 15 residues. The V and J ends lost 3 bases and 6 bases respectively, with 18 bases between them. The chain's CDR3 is CAWSFGGRVGQPQHF. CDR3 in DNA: TGTGCCTGGAGCTTCGGAGGCAGGGTTGGTCAGCCCCAGCATTTT.

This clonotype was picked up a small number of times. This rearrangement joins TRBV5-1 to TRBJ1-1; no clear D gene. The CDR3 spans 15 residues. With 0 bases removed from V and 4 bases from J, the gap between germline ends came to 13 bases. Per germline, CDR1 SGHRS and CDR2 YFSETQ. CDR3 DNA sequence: TGCGCCAGCAGCTTGGCCCCAAGTCGTGTCACTGAAGCTTTCTTT. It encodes CASSLAPSRVTEAFF.

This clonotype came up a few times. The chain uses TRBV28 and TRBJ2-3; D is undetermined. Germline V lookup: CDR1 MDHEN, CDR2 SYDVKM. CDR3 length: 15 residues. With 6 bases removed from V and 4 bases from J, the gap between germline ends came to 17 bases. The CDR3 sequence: CASSYDPKGPDTQYF. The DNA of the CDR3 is TGTGCCAGCAGCTACGACCCAAAAGGTCCAGATACGCAGTATTTT.

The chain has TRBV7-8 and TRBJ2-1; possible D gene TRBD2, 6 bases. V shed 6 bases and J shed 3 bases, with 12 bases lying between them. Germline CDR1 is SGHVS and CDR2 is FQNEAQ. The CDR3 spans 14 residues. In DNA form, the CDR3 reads TGTGCCAGCAGTTTCCTAGCGCTCTACAATGAGCAGTTCTTC. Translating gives CASSFLALYNEQFF.

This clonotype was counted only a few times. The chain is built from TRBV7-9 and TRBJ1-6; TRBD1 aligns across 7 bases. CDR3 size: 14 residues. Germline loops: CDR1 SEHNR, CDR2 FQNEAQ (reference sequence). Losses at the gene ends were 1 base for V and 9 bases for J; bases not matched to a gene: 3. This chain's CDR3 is CASSLETGASPLHF. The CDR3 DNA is TGTGCCAGCAGCTTAGAAACAGGGGCTTCACCCCTCCACTTT.